This T cell receptor (beta chain) was sequenced in a study of neurological immune-mediated disorders (dated by TCRdb to the late 2010s). About the full investigation: Peripheral blood TCR-beta repertoires from patients with HTLV-I-associated myelopathy (HAM/TSP), patients with multiple sclerosis, and healthy controls were compared in the study using UMI-based sequencing. Alongside PBMC samples, the set of approximately 100 TCR-beta libraries contained longitudinal samples, technical triplicates, and paired CD4+ and CD8+ T-cell subsets that had been sorted. Longitudinal HAM/TSP donors and healthy donors each had 3 time-points at intervals of about 3-45 months. Of the roughly 70 subjects in the cohort, approximately 15 were HAM/TSP patients, some 35 were multiple sclerosis patients, and some 20 were healthy controls. Findings and caveats that apply to the study as a whole: TCR clonal expansion was highest in HAM/TSP patients and lowest in MS patients, with MS patients falling below even healthy controls. No identical CDR3 amino acid sequences were found to be shared among expanded clones across subjects, suggesting that TCR-beta repertoires were private in all groups.

cDNA synthesis used template-switch 5'RACE with a primer carrying a 10-nucleotide random unique molecular identifier tagging each TCR transcript. Over 180 million TCR-beta sequences, covering 15-18 subjects, were produced in each sequencing run. The RNeasy kit was used for extraction of total RNA. The KAPA Real-time Library Amplification kit was used to amplify TCR-beta VDJ regions with primers for the TCR constant region and the 5'RACE anchor. A first PCR added sample indexes and Illumina adaptors, after which a second PCR increased the library yield. After Ampure bead purification, the TCR product of roughly 650 bp was size-selected on a 2% E-gel SizeSelection system. Before pooling, library quality was checked on a Bioanalyzer, concentration was measured with Qubit, and libraries were quantified with the Kapa Library Quantification kit. An Illumina HiSeq 2500 sequenced the libraries paired-end 2 x 150 bp. To increase sequence diversity, 25-30% phiX was spiked into each library pool. Per the authors' processing: The quality-filtered reads were processed with the UMI-based MiGEC pipeline, whose error correction step removed more than 90% of the raw TCR sequences. VDJ genes were aligned to IMGT germline references, and each clonotype was defined by a unique CDR3 amino acid sequence together with V-J genes. Clonal expansion, Shannon diversity and CDR3 relatedness were evaluated with VDJtools (CalcPairwiseDistances, ClusterSamples), while phylogenetic trees were built in CLCbio workbench. Expanded clones were defined as having at least 8 unique UMIs, based on coefficient-of-variation modelling across technical triplicates. TCRdb trimmed the raw reads at Q25, called clones with MiXCR and kept productive beta chains. For every CDR3 protein sequence, its rows merge into one entry that carries the most common genes and DNA. The V and J calls and clone size are TCRdb's, not the authors'. Within this sample are roughly 50,000 distinct CDR3 sequences, with 12% of them counted one time only. The top ten clonotypes cover approximately 9% of the sample.

This clonotype was picked up many times. There is no known antigen for this receptor. No base qualities exist here, and no much larger clone lies one base off it. Taken from cysteine to phenylalanine, the CDR3 has 17 residues. Solely the CDR3 DNA is kept, with 51 bases framed from the first base. CDR1 and CDR2 are drawn from the germline V gene: SGHDT, YYEEEE. V and J lose 4 bases and 5 bases, and a span of 24 bases separates them. The time point tag for this specimen amounts to: longitudinal time-point 3. For unsorted PBMC libraries, 2 million PBMCs were used after storage in RNAlater at -80 degrees C until RNA extraction. Peripheral blood was subjected to Ficoll-Hypaque density gradient centrifugation to isolate PBMCs, which were then cryopreserved in liquid nitrogen.

The sequence came from a male donor with HTLV-1-associated myelopathy (HAM/TSP). The chain is assembled from TRBV5-6 and TRBJ1-2, with the D gene uncertain. Sequencing input: PBMCs. The sequenced DNA: TGTGCCAGCAGCCGTAAAAACAGAAGGTCCCAACTTTATGGCTACACCTTC. The resulting protein is CASSRKNRRSQLYGYTF.